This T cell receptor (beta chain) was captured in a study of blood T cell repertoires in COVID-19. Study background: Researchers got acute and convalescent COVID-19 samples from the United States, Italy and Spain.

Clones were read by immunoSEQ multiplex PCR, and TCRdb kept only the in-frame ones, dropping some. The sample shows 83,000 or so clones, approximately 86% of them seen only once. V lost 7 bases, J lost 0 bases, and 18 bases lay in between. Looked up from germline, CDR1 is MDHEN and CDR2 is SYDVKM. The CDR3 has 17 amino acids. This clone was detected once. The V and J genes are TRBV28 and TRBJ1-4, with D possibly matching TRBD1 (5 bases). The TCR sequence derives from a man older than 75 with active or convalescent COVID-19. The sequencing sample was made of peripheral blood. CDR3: CASNSPGGAATNEKLFF. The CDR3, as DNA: TGTGCCAGCAACTCACCAGGCGGGGCAGCAACTAATGAAAAACTGTTTTTT.